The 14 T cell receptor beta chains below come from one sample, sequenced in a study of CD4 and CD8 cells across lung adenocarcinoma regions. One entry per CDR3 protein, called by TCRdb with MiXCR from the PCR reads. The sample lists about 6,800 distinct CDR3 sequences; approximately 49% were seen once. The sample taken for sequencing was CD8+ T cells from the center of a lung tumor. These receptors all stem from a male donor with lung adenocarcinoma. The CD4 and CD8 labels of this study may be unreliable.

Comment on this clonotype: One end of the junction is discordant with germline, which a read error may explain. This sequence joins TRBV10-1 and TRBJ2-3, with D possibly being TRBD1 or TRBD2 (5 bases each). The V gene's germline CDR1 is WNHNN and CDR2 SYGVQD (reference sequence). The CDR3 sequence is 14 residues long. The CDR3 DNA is TGCGGCAGCACGGGGCTGTGGGCCAAAGATACGCAGTATTTC. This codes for CGSTGLWAKDTQYF.

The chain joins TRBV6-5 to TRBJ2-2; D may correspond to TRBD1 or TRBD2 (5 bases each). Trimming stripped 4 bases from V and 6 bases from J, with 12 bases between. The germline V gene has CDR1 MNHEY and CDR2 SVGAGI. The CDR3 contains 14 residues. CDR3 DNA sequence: TGTGCCAGCAGTTCAGGCAGGGACCCCGGGGAGCTGTTTTTT. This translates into CASSSGRDPGELFF.

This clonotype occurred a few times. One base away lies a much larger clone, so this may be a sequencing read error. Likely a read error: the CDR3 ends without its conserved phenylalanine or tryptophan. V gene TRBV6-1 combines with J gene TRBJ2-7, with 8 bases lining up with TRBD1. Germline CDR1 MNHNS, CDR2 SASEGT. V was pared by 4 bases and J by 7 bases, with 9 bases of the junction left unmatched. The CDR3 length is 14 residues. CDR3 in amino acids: CASSGDRQGREQYL. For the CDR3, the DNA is TGTGCCAGCAGTGGAGATCGACAGGGGAGGGAGCAGTACCTC.

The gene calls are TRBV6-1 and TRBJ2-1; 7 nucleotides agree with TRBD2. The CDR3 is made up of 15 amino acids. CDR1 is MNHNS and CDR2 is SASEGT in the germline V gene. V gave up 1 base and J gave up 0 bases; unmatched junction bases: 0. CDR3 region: CASSEGGGSYNEQFF. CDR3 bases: TGTGCCAGCAGTGAAGGGGGGGGCTCCTACAATGAGCAGTTCTTC.

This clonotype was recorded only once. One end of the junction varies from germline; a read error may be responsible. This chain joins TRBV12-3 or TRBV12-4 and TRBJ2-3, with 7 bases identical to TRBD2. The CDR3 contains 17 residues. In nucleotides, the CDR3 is TGTGCCAGCAGTCCGGGGCGGGGCGGGGGTGACCCAGATACGCAGTATTTC. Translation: CASSPGRGGGDPDTQYF.

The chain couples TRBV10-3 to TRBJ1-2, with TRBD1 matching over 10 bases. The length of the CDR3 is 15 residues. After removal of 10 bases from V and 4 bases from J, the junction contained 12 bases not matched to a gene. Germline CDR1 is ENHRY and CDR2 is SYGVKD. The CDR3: CATRSQGQGFYGYTF. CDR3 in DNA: TGTGCCACCCGCTCTCAGGGACAGGGGTTCTATGGCTACACCTTC.

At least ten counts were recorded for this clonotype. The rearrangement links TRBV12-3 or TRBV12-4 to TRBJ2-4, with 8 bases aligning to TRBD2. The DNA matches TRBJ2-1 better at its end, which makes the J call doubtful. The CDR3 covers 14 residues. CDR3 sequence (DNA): TGTGCCAGCAGTTTGTTGAGCGGGAGAAATGAGCAGTTCTTC. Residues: CASSLLSGRNEQFF.

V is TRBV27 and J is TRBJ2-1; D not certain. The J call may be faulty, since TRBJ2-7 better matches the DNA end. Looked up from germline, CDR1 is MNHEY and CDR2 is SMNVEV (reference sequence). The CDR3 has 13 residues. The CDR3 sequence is CASSLSGPTEQYF. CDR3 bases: TGTGCCAGCAGTTTATCAGGCCCCACCGAGCAGTACTTC.

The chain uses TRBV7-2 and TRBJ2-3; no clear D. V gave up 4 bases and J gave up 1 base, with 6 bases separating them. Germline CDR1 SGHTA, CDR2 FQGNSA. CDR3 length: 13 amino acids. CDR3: CASSSVGTDTQYF. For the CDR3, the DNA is TGTGCCAGCAGCTCAGTCGGCACAGATACGCAGTATTTT.

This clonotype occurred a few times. The CDR3, as DNA: TGTGCCAGCAGAGTGACTAGCGGGAGTGTAAGGAATGAGCAGTTCTTC. It yields the protein CASRVTSGSVRNEQFF. This chain links TRBV6-1 with TRBJ2-1; 12 bases are a match to TRBD2. V dropped 6 bases and J dropped 7; count of bases not matched to a gene: 10. The CDR3 runs 16 residues. CDR1 and CDR2 (germline): MNHNS, SASEGT.

CDR3 in DNA: TGTGCCAGCAGCCGCGAACGGAATGAGCAGTTCTTC. It encodes CASSRERNEQFF. The J gene is TRBJ2-1, the V gene TRBV11-2; D not resolved. The CDR3 extends over 12 amino acids. The ends were cut back, 5 bases at V and 7 bases at J, with 9 bases in the middle. Germline loops: CDR1 SGHAT, CDR2 FQNNGV.

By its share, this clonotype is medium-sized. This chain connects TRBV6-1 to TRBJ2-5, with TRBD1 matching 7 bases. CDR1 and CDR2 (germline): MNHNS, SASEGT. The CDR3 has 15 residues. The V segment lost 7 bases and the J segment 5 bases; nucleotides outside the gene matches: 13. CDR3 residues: CASTLRQGLGETQYF. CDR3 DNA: TGTGCCAGCACTCTAAGACAGGGCCTGGGGGAGACCCAGTACTTC.

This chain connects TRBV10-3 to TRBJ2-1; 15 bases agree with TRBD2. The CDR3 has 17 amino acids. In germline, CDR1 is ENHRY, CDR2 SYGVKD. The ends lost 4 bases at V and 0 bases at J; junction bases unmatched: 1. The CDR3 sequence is CAISGTSGRGSYNEQFF. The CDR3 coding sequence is TGTGCCATCAGTGGGACTAGCGGGAGGGGCTCCTACAATGAGCAGTTCTTC.

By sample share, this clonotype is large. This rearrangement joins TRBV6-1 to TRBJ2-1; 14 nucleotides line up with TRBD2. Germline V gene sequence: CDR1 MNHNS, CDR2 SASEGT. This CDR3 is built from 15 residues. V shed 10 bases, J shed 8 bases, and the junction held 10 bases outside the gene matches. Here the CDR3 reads CANSGTSGSGDEQFF. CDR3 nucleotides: TGTGCCAACTCCGGGACTAGCGGGAGTGGGGATGAGCAGTTCTTC.